The present T cell receptor beta chain was sequenced within a study of blood T cell repertoires in COVID-19. About the research overall: In each case, the material was cDNA or gDNA derived from T cells, B-cell-depleted T cells, or PBMCs.

The CDR3 covers 13 residues. Deletions cut 7 bases from V and 5 bases from J, with 14 bases between. Germline assignment: CDR1 SGHTA and CDR2 FQGTGA. Per the original methods: Reference gene primers were amplified, and this amplification served to estimate nucleated cell counts. The data were produced by immunoSEQ multiplex PCR, yet TCRdb's version contains in-frame clones alone and is incomplete. V, J and clone size are taken as reported in that table, and D and trimming were inferred from the DNA itself. Of a few hundred thousand clones listed, more than 70% are singletons. The sequencing input was peripheral blood. J is TRBJ1-1 and V is TRBV7-3; D remains unclear. The TCR originated in a woman aged 55-69 years with COVID-19, enrolled during active disease. The CDR3, as DNA: TGTGCCAGCACCAAATATGCGATGACTGAAGCTTTCTTT. It translates to CASTKYAMTEAFF. Based on the CDR3 plus reference TRBV7-3 and TRBJ1-1, the full variable domain is GAGVSQTPSNKVTEKGKYVELRCDPISGHTALYWYRQSLGQGPEFLIYFQGTGAADDSGLPNDRFFAVRPEGSVSTLKIQRTERGDSAVYLCASTKYAMTEAFFGQGTRLTVV.